The entry below describes one T cell receptor beta chain. What it recognizes is unknown. Naive CD8 cells comprised CD45RO-negative, CCR7-positively selected cells, excluding terminally differentiated effector memory CD45RA+ cells. Sorted-subset replicate PCR reactions contained roughly 190 ng DNA, corresponding to about 30,000 T cell genomes. This table comes from immunoSEQ multiplex PCR, and its TCRdb copy is limited to in-frame clones, with some not included. The sample lists 450,000 to 700,000 clones; roughly 96% were seen once. CDR1 is MNHEY and CDR2 is SMNVEV in the germline V gene (reference sequence). This CDR3 has 13 amino acids. The germline V and J ends were trimmed by 8 bases and 4 bases, with 14 bases remaining between them. The source of the sample is a study of shared clonotypes between healthy human individuals. Notes on the study in general: Compared with clonotypes that all four donors shared, non-shared clonotypes had lower generation probabilities.

The chain has TRBV27 and TRBJ1-1; D is ambiguous. This receptor was taken from a young woman in good health. The specimen sequenced was naive CD8+ T cells sorted from blood. The CDR3 DNA follows: TGTGCCAGCGGCGGGAGTCGGAGCACTGAAGCTTTCTTT. This sequence encodes CASGGSRSTEAFF.